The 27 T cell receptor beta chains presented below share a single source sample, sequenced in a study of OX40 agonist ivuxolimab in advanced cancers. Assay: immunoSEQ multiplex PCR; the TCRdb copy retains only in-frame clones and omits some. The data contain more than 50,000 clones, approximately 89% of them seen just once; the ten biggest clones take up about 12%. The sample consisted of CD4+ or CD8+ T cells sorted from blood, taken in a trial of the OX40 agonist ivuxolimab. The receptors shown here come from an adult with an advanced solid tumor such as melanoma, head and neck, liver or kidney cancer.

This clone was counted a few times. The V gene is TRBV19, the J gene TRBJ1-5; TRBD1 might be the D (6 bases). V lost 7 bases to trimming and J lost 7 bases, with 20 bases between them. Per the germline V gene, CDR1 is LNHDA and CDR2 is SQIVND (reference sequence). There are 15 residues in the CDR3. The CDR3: CASTPGTRGQQPQHF. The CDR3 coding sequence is TGTGCCAGTACCCCCGGGACCAGGGGTCAGCAGCCCCAGCATTTT.

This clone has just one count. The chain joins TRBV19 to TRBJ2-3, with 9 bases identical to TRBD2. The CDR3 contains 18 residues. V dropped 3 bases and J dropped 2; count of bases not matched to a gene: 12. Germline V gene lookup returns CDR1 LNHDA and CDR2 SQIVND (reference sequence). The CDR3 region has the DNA TGTGCCAGTAGTATTCAAAGGGCGGCGGGAGGGCCCACAGATACGCAGTATTTT. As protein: CASSIQRAAGGPTDTQYF.

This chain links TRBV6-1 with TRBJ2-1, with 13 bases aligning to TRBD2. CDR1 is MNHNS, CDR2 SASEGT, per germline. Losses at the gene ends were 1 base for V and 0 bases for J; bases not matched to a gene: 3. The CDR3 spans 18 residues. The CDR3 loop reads CASSEDTSGRASYNEQFF. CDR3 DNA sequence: TGTGCCAGCAGTGAAGACACTAGCGGGAGGGCCTCCTACAATGAGCAGTTCTTC.

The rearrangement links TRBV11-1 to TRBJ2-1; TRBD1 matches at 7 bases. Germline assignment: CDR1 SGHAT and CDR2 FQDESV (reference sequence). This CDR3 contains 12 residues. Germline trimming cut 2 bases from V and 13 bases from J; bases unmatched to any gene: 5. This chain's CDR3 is CASSLPRDRQFF. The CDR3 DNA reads TGTGCCAGCAGCTTACCCCGGGACAGACAGTTCTTC.

The CDR3 DNA reads TGTGCCAGGAGAACTAGCGCCACCTCAAGAGGCTACAATGAGCAGTTCTTC. Protein: CARRTSATSRGYNEQFF. The chain links TRBV25-1 to TRBJ2-1; 7 nucleotides align to TRBD2. CDR1 and CDR2 from the germline V gene are MGHDK and SYGVNS. This CDR3 spans 17 amino acids. V gave up 9 bases and J gave up 3 bases; unmatched junction bases: 17.

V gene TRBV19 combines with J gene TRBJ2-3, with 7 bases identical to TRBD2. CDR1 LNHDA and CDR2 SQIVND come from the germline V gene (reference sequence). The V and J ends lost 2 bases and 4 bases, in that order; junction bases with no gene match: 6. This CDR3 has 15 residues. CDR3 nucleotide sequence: TGTGCCAGTAGTATACTGGGCGGGAGTTCAGATACGCAGTATTTT. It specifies CASSILGGSSDTQYF.

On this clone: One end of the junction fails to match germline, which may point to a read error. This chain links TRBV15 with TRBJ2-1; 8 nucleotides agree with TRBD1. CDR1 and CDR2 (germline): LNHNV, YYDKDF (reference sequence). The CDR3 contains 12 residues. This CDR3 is CATSRGTGSHVF. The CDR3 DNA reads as TGTGCCACCAGCAGAGGGACAGGGAGTCATGTCTTC.

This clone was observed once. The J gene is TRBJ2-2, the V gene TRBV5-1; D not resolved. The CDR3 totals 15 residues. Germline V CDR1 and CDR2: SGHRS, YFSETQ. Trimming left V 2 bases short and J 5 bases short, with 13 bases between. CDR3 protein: CASSFDPGATGELFF. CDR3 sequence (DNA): TGCGCCAGCAGCTTTGATCCCGGTGCGACCGGGGAGCTGTTTTTT. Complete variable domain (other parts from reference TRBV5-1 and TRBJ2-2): KAGVTQTPRYLIKTRGQQVTLSCSPISGHRSVSWYQQTPGQGLQFLFEYFSETQRNKGNFPGRFSGRQFSNSRSEMNVSTLELGDSALYLCASSFDPGATGELFFGEGSRLTVL.

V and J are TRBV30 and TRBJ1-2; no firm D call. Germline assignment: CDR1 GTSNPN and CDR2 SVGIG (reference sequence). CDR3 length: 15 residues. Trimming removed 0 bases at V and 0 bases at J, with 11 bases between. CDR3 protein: CAWSVFGGSNYGYTF. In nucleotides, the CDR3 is TGTGCCTGGAGTGTTTTCGGCGGCTCTAACTATGGCTACACCTTC.

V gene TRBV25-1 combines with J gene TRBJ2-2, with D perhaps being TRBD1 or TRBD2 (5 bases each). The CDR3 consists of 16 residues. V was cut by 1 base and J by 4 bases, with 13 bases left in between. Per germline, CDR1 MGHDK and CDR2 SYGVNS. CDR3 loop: CASSEFPDGATGELFF. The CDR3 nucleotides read TGTGCCAGCAGTGAATTCCCGGACGGGGCCACCGGGGAGCTGTTTTTT.

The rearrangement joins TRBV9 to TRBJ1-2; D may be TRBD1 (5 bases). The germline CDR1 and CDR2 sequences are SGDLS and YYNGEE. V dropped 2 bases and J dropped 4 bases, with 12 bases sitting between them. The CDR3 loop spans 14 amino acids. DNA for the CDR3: TGTGCCAGCAGCGTGCGAAGCGGGGGCTATGGCTACACCTTC. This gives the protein CASSVRSGGYGYTF.

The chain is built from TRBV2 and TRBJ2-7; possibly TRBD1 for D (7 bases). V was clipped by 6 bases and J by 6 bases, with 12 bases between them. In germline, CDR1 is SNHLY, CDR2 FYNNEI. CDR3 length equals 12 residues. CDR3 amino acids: CASSAGQSEQYF. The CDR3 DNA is TGTGCCAGCAGCGCGGGACAGTCCGAGCAGTACTTC. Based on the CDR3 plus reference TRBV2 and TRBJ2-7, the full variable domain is EPEVTQTPSHQVTQMGQEVILRCVPISNHLYFYWYRQILGQKVEFLVSFYNNEISEKSEIFDDQFSVERPDGSNFTLKIRSTKLEDSAMYFCASSAGQSEQYFGPGTRLTVT.

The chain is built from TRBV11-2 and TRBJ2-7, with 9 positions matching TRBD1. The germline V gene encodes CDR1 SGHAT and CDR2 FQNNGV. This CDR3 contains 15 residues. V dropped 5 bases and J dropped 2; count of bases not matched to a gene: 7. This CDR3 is CASSGGGQGPYEQYF. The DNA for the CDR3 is TGTGCCAGCAGCGGTGGGGGACAGGGCCCCTACGAGCAGTACTTC.

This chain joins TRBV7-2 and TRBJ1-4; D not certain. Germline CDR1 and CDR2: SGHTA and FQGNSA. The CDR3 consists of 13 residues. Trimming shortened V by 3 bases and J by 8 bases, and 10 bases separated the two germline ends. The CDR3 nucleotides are TGTGCCAGCAGCTTCCGACGATGGGAAAAACTGTTTTTT. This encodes CASSFRRWEKLFF.

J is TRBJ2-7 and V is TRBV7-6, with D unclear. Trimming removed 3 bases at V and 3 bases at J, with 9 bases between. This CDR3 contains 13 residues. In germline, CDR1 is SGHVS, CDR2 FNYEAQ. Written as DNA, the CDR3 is TGTGCCAGCAGCTTCGGACCAAACTACGAGCAGTACTTC. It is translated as CASSFGPNYEQYF.

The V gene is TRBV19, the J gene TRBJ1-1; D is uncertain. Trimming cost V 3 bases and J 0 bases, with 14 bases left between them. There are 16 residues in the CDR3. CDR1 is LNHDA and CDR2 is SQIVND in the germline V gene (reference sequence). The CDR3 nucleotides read TGTGCCAGTAGTATCTCACTTTTATCGATGAACACTGAAGCTTTCTTT. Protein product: CASSISLLSMNTEAFF.

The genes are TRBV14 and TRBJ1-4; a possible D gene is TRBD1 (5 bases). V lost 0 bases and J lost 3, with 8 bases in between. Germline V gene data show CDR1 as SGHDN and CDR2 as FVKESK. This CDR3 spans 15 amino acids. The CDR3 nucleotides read TGTGCCAGCAGCCAAGATGGGGCTCCTAATGAAAAACTGTTTTTT. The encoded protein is CASSQDGAPNEKLFF.

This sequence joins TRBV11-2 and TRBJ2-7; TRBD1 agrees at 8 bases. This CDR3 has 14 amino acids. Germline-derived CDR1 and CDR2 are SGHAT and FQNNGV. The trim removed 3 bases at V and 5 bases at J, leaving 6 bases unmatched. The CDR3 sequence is CASSFGTGLDEQYF. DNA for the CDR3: TGTGCCAGCAGCTTTGGGACAGGCCTCGACGAGCAGTACTTC.

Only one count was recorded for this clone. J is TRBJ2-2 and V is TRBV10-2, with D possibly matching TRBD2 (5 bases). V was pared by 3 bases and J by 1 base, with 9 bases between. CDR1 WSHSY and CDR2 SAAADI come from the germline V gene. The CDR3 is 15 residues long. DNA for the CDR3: TGCGCCAGCAGTGACCGGGCGGGGAACACCGGGGAGCTGTTTTTT. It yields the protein CASSDRAGNTGELFF.

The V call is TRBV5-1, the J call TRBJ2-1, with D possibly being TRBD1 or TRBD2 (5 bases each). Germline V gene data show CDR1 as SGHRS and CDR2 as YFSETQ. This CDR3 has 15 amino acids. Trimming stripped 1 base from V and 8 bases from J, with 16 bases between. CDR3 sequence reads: CASSLSSIRDHEQFF. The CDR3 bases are TGCGCCAGCAGCTTGAGTTCCATCAGGGACCATGAGCAGTTCTTC. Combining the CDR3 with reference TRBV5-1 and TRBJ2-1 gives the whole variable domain KAGVTQTPRYLIKTRGQQVTLSCSPISGHRSVSWYQQTPGQGLQFLFEYFSETQRNKGNFPGRFSGRQFSNSRSEMNVSTLELGDSALYLCASSLSSIRDHEQFFGPGTRLTVL.

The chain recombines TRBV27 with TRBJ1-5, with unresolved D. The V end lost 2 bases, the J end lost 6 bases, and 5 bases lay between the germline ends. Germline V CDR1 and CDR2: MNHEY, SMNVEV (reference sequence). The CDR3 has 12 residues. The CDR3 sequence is CASSLMGQPQHF. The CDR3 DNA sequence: TGTGCCAGCAGTTTAATGGGTCAGCCCCAGCATTTT.

The CDR3 sequence: CASSLEPTGVGGGYTF. CDR3 in DNA: TGTGCCAGCAGCTTAGAACCTACAGGGGTCGGTGGTGGCTACACCTTC. The rearrangement joins TRBV7-9 to TRBJ1-2; the match to TRBD1 covers 7 bases. The germline V gene encodes CDR1 SEHNR and CDR2 FQNEAQ (reference sequence). The CDR3 totals 16 residues. The trim removed 1 base at V and 7 bases at J, leaving 12 bases unmatched.

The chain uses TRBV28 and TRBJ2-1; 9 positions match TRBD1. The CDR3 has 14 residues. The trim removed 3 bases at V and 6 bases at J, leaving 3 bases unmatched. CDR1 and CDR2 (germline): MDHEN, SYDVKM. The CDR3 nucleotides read TGTGCCAGCAGTTTGACAGGGGGAGGCAATGAGCAGTTCTTC. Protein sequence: CASSLTGGGNEQFF. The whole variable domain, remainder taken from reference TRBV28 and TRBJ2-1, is DVKVTQSSRYLVKRTGEKVFLECVQDMDHENMFWYRQDPGLGLRLIYFSYDVKMKEKGDIPEGYSVSREKKERFSLILESASTNQTSMYLCASSLTGGGNEQFFGPGTRLTVL.

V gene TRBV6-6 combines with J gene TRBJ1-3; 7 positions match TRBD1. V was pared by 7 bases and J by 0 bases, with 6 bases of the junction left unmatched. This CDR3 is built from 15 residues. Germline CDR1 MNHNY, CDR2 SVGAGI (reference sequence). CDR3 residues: CASIETGSSGNTIYF. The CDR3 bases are TGTGCCAGCATCGAGACAGGGAGCTCTGGAAACACCATATATTTT.

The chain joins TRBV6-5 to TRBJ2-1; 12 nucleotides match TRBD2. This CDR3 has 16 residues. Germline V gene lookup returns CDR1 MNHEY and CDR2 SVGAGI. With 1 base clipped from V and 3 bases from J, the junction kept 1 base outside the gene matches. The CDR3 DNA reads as TGTGCCAGCAGTTACTTGACTAGCGGGGGCTACAATGAGCAGTTCTTC. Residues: CASSYLTSGGYNEQFF.

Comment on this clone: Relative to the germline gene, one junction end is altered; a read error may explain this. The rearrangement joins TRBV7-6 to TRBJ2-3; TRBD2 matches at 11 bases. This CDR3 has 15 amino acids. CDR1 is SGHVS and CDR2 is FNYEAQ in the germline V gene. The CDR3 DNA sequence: TGTGCCAGCAGCCTAGCGGGGGGCACCACAGATACGCAGTATTTT. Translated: CASSLAGGTTDTQYF.

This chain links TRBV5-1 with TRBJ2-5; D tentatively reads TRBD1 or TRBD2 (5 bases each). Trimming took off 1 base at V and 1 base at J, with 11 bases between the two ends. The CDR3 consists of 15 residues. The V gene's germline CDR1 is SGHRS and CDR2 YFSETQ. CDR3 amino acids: CASSLLRGLQETQYF. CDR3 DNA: TGCGCCAGCAGCTTGCTCCGGGGCCTCCAAGAGACCCAGTACTTC.